A single sample gave rise to the 28 T cell receptor beta chains below, sequenced in a study of T cell changes during pregnancy in multiple sclerosis. TCRdb's copy holds only in-frame clones and misses some; the assay was immunoSEQ multiplex PCR. Seen here are about 79,000 clones, around 95% observed once, and the top ten hold around 0.7%. The sample was peripheral blood, taken in the second trimester of pregnancy. These receptors were obtained from a female donor in good health, enrolled as a control in a pregnancy study.

The chain carries TRBV9 and TRBJ1-2, with D maybe TRBD1 (6 bases). The CDR3 totals 14 residues. Trimming cost V 4 bases and J 5 bases, with 15 bases left between them. Germline V lookup: CDR1 SGDLS, CDR2 YYNGEE. CDR3: CASSSQGAVYGYTF. The CDR3 DNA reads as TGTGCCAGCAGCTCACAGGGTGCCGTTTATGGCTACACCTTC.

V is TRBV30 and J is TRBJ1-1, with 7 bases lining up with TRBD1. The CDR3 sequence is 13 residues long. In germline, CDR1 is GTSNPN, CDR2 SVGIG (reference sequence). Germline trimming cut 3 bases from V and 2 bases from J; bases unmatched to any gene: 3. The CDR3: CAWRTGINTEAFF. As DNA, the CDR3 is TGTGCCTGGAGGACAGGGATCAACACTGAAGCTTTCTTT.

The chain has TRBV15 and TRBJ1-1; 7 bases are shared with TRBD1. The CDR3 consists of 15 residues. J lost 4 bases, V lost 1 base, and 6 bases had no gene match. CDR1 is LNHNV and CDR2 is YYDKDF in the germline V gene (reference sequence). The CDR3 here is CATSRVKQGSTEAFF. CDR3 nucleotides: TGTGCCACCAGCAGAGTCAAACAGGGGTCCACTGAAGCTTTCTTT. The entire variable domain, with the rest obtained from reference TRBV15 and TRBJ1-1, is as follows: DAMVIQNPRYQVTQFGKPVTLSCSQTLNHNVMYWYQQKSSQAPKLLFHYYDKDFNNEADTPDNFQSRRPNTSFCFLDIRSPGLGDTAMYLCATSRVKQGSTEAFFGQGTRLTVV.

V is TRBV5-4 and J is TRBJ2-3; TRBD2 matches 10 bases. The CDR3 covers 16 residues. The junction had 3 bases not matched to a gene; V was cut back by 0 bases and J by 2 bases. Looked up from germline, CDR1 is SGHNT and CDR2 is YYREEE (reference sequence). As DNA, the CDR3 is TGTGCCAGCAGCTTGGAGACTAGCGGGCTCACAGATACGCAGTATTTT. Translation gives CASSLETSGLTDTQYF.

The chain employs TRBV6-6 and TRBJ2-2, with D maybe TRBD2 (6 bases). CDR3 size: 16 residues. V dropped 4 bases and J dropped 5 bases, with 17 bases sitting between them. Germline V gene lookup returns CDR1 MNHNY and CDR2 SVGAGI (reference sequence). The CDR3 sequence is CASSSWTFAGTGELFF. CDR3 DNA sequence: TGTGCCAGCAGTTCGTGGACATTCGCGGGGACCGGGGAGCTGTTTTTT.

The rearrangement links TRBV11-2 to TRBJ2-7; tentative D call: TRBD2 (5 bases). The CDR3 has 17 residues. Per germline, CDR1 SGHAT and CDR2 FQNNGV. V was pared by 1 base and J by 1 base, with 17 bases between. The CDR3 nucleotides read TGTGCCAGCAGCTTAGTGAGGGCAGGCACGACGTCCTACGAGCAGTACTTC. Translating gives CASSLVRAGTTSYEQYF.

This chain connects TRBV19 to TRBJ1-6; 8 bases agree with TRBD1. CDR3 size: 16 residues. Germline V gene lookup returns CDR1 LNHDA and CDR2 SQIVND (reference sequence). J was trimmed by 2 bases and V by 7 bases; bases with no gene match: 7. The CDR3 is CASIRTGRTYNSPLHF. CDR3 nucleotide sequence: TGTGCCAGTATTCGGACAGGGCGAACCTATAATTCACCCCTCCACTTT.

The chain carries TRBV2 and TRBJ1-1; weak D call: TRBD1 (5 bases). This CDR3 contains 12 residues. Trimming left V 5 bases short and J 4 bases short, with 8 bases between. Germline CDR1 SNHLY, CDR2 FYNNEI. The CDR3 coding sequence is TGTGCCAGCAGTCAGGGCGGCACTGAAGCTTTCTTT. Translated: CASSQGGTEAFF.

This chain connects TRBV30 to TRBJ1-3; no reliable D call. The ends were cut back, 2 bases at V and 0 bases at J, with 5 bases in the middle. Germline V gives CDR1 GTSNPN, CDR2 SVGIG (reference sequence). The CDR3 extends over 13 amino acids. For the CDR3, the DNA is TGTGCCTGGAGTTATAGCTCTGGAAACACCATATATTTT. This translates into CAWSYSSGNTIYF.

J is TRBJ2-3 and V is TRBV6-5; TRBD1 is a possible D gene (6 bases). V lost 2 bases to trimming and J lost 3 bases, with 15 bases between them. CDR3 length equals 16 residues. CDR1 is MNHEY and CDR2 is SVGAGI in the germline V gene. For the CDR3, the DNA is TGTGCCAGCAGTTACGAGGGACATGCGGTTACAGATACGCAGTATTTT. Encoded protein: CASSYEGHAVTDTQYF.

V gene TRBV7-9 combines with J gene TRBJ2-3, with D possibly TRBD2 on 5 matching bases. The CDR3 runs to 15 residues. The germline CDR1 and CDR2 sequences are SEHNR and FQNEAQ (reference sequence). V was shortened by 2 bases and J by 5 bases, with 14 bases between the two germline ends. Written as DNA, the CDR3 is TGTGCCAGCAGCTTATCCTCTAGTAGCGAAGATACGCAGTATTTT. This codes for CASSLSSSSEDTQYF.

The chain joins TRBV30 to TRBJ1-5, with unresolved D. Trimming took 0 bases from V and 3 from J, leaving 6 bases between them. Germline loops: CDR1 GTSNPN, CDR2 SVGIG (reference sequence). CDR3 length: 13 amino acids. In DNA, the CDR3 is TGTGCCTGGAGTGTACAGACCAATCAGCCCCAGCATTTT. This translates into CAWSVQTNQPQHF.

This clone came up once. The CDR3 is CAWSYLSLGYTF. The CDR3, as DNA: TGTGCCTGGAGTTATCTAAGCCTCGGCTACACCTTC. The V call is TRBV30, the J call TRBJ1-2; D unclear. In germline, CDR1 is GTSNPN, CDR2 SVGIG (reference sequence). The CDR3 runs to 12 residues. V was cut by 2 bases and J by 8 bases, with 12 bases left in between.

This rearrangement joins TRBV30 to TRBJ1-4; 7 nucleotides line up with TRBD1. Germline V lookup: CDR1 GTSNPN, CDR2 SVGIG (reference sequence). After removal of 0 bases from V and 7 bases from J, the junction contained 5 bases not matched to a gene. The CDR3 sequence is 14 residues long. The CDR3 nucleotides are TGTGCCTGGAGTGTAGTTCAGGGGGGTGAAAAACTGTTTTTT. Its translation: CAWSVVQGGEKLFF.

This chain uses TRBV28 with TRBJ1-1; TRBD1 might be the D (5 bases). There are 12 residues in the CDR3. With 8 bases removed from V and 1 base from J, the gap between germline ends came to 8 bases. Germline V lookup: CDR1 MDHEN, CDR2 SYDVKM. The CDR3 reads CASFDRNTEAFF. CDR3 nucleotides: TGTGCCAGCTTTGACAGGAACACTGAAGCTTTCTTT.

This sequence joins TRBV6-5 and TRBJ1-1; weak D call: TRBD1 (6 bases). Trimming stripped 6 bases from V and 4 bases from J, with 15 bases between. Germline V gene data show CDR1 as MNHEY and CDR2 as SVGAGI. CDR3 length: 14 amino acids. The CDR3 DNA reads TGTGCCAGCAGAGACACAGGGTCGGGCACTGAAGCTTTCTTT. Protein: CASRDTGSGTEAFF.

As DNA, the CDR3 is TGTGCCAGCAGTTACTCCTACAGGAGGGTGGTGCAGCCCCAGCATTTT. Amino acids: CASSYSYRRVVQPQHF. The rearrangement uses TRBV6-6 and TRBJ1-5; D perhaps matches TRBD1 (5 bases). CDR1 and CDR2 (germline): MNHNY, SVGAGI (reference sequence). V was trimmed by 0 bases and J by 7 bases, leaving 16 bases between them. This CDR3 is built from 16 residues.

The chain uses TRBV2 and TRBJ2-1; 9 nucleotides align to TRBD1. Germline CDR1 SNHLY, CDR2 FYNNEI. V trimming: 6 bases; J trimming: 4 bases; junction bases outside the gene matches: 4. The CDR3 runs to 14 residues. The CDR3 sequence: CASRRDREYNEQFF. As DNA, the CDR3 is TGTGCCAGCAGAAGGGACAGGGAGTACAATGAGCAGTTCTTC.

This chain links TRBV7-2 with TRBJ1-5, with D possibly matching TRBD1 (6 bases). Germline V gene lookup returns CDR1 SGHTA and CDR2 FQGNSA. This CDR3 has 15 amino acids. V was clipped by 8 bases and J by 9 bases, with 23 bases between them. CDR3 in DNA: TGTGCCAGCTCCCGAGGGGGGGTAGGATCATTGCCCCAGCATTTT. Translation: CASSRGGVGSLPQHF.

About this clone itself: Other nucleotide sequences in the sample specify the same CDR3. The chain combines TRBV5-1 with TRBJ1-1, with no clear D. Trimming pared 0 bases from V and 5 bases from J, leaving 8 bases between. The CDR3 has 13 residues. Germline CDR1 SGHRS, CDR2 YFSETQ. The CDR3 DNA is TGCGCCAGCAGCTTGGCATCGGGAACTGAAGCTTTCTTT. Translated: CASSLASGTEAFF.

The V call is TRBV5-1, the J call TRBJ2-5; 8 bases agree with TRBD2. This CDR3 has 15 residues. Losses at the gene ends were 2 bases for V and 2 bases for J; bases not matched to a gene: 5. The germline V gene encodes CDR1 SGHRS and CDR2 YFSETQ. CDR3: CASSFETGGQETQYF. CDR3 nucleotide sequence: TGCGCCAGCAGCTTCGAAACGGGGGGGCAAGAGACCCAGTACTTC. Complete variable domain (other parts from reference TRBV5-1 and TRBJ2-5): KAGVTQTPRYLIKTRGQQVTLSCSPISGHRSVSWYQQTPGQGLQFLFEYFSETQRNKGNFPGRFSGRQFSNSRSEMNVSTLELGDSALYLCASSFETGGQETQYFGPGTRLLVL.

The V and J genes are TRBV7-6 and TRBJ2-3, with a tentative D call TRBD1 (7 bases). The CDR3 runs to 16 residues. Germline V gene data show CDR1 as SGHVS and CDR2 as FNYEAQ. V lost 2 bases, J lost 5 bases, and 17 bases lay in between. CDR3 sequence reads: CASSLSQGGGVDTQYF. The CDR3 DNA reads TGTGCCAGCAGCTTATCCCAGGGGGGAGGTGTAGATACGCAGTATTTT.

This chain joins TRBV7-2 and TRBJ2-1; 8 bases agree with TRBD2. Germline V gene sequence: CDR1 SGHTA, CDR2 FQGNSA. The ends lost 4 bases at V and 5 bases at J; junction bases unmatched: 4. CDR3 size: 14 residues. This chain's CDR3 is CASSSGGAHNEQFF. CDR3 bases: TGTGCCAGCAGCTCGGGGGGGGCCCACAATGAGCAGTTCTTC.

The chain employs TRBV9 and TRBJ1-6; D uncertain. Germline CDR1 reads SGDLS; CDR2 reads YYNGEE. This CDR3 region has 12 residues. Trimming pared 1 base from V and 8 bases from J, leaving 4 bases between. In DNA form, the CDR3 reads TGTGCCAGCAGCGTACGCGATTCACCCCTCCACTTT. Translated, it gives CASSVRDSPLHF.

This clone was counted a single time. V usage is TRBV6-5 and J usage is TRBJ1-1, with TRBD1 matching over 8 bases. CDR1 is MNHEY, CDR2 SVGAGI, per germline. This CDR3 region has 12 residues. The trim removed 2 bases at V and 10 bases at J, leaving 3 bases unmatched. The CDR3 DNA sequence: TGTGCCAGCAGTTACGGACAGGGTGCAGCTTTCTTT. Translating gives CASSYGQGAAFF.

The chain is built from TRBV29-1 and TRBJ2-3, with 7 bases that match TRBD2. The germline CDR1 and CDR2 sequences are SQVTM and ANQGSEA. The CDR3 length is 14 residues. V lost 4 bases, J lost 2 bases, and 6 bases stayed unmatched. The CDR3 spells CSVGGRGDTDTQYF. In nucleotides, the CDR3 is TGCAGCGTTGGGGGTCGGGGGGACACAGATACGCAGTATTTT.

The chain couples TRBV29-1 to TRBJ1-1; tentatively, D is TRBD1 (6 bases). The CDR3 is 13 amino acids. Deletions cut 5 bases from V and 8 bases from J, with 18 bases between. The germline CDR1 and CDR2 sequences are SQVTM and ANQGSEA. The CDR3 coding sequence is TGCAGCGTTCCCTGGGACATGCCTAGCGAAGCTTTCTTT. Its protein is CSVPWDMPSEAFF.

V usage is TRBV10-3 and J usage is TRBJ1-5; D uncertain. The length of the CDR3 is 15 residues. The germline V gene has CDR1 ENHRY and CDR2 SYGVKD. The V and J ends lost 3 bases and 0 bases respectively, with 9 bases between them. This chain's CDR3 is CAISESGISNQPQHF. In DNA form, the CDR3 reads TGTGCCATCAGTGAATCGGGTATTAGCAATCAGCCCCAGCATTTT.